In this sample, the clone carrying this TCR beta chain turned up a few times. Its antigen remains unidentified. TCR beta CDR3 regions were amplified from RNA transcripts. Initially, a first-round RT-PCR of the TCR CDR3 employed the HTBI primer set. TCRdb reprocessed the multiplex PCR reads via MiXCR and lists one record per CDR3 protein. The sample has about 640,000 distinct CDR3 sequences, roughly 20% seen once. This specimen belongs to a study of T cells in Graves' hyperthyroidism and ophthalmopathy. Notes on the study in general: Blood also showed most of the thyroid clonotypes that were expanded above 0.001.

V gave up 2 bases and J gave up 3 bases, with 8 bases separating them. The CDR3 runs to 13 residues. Germline assignment: CDR1 MNHEY and CDR2 SVGEGT. Sequenced input: blood. This chain links TRBV6-2 or TRBV6-3 with TRBJ2-7; TRBD1 might be the D (5 bases). The sequence was obtained from a man in his thirties or forties with Graves' ophthalmopathy. The CDR3 DNA sequence: TGTGCCAGCAGTTACAGGGGATTCTACGAGCAGTACTTC. Its translation is CASSYRGFYEQYF.